This TCR beta chain stems from a study of blood T cell repertoires in COVID-19. Study information: Italy, Spain and the United States were the sources of the convalescent and acute COVID-19 samples. Sources were T cells, B-cell-depleted T cells, or PBMCs; the material itself was cDNA or gDNA.

Per the original methods: Nucleated cell counts were estimated from reference gene primer amplification. Clones were read by immunoSEQ multiplex PCR, and TCRdb kept only the in-frame ones, dropping some. V, J and clone size are those of that table, while D and trimming were read from the DNA. Here the sample spans 150,000 to 200,000 clones, 65% to 85% being singletons. Sequenced: peripheral blood. The source of this sequence is a woman in her 30s with acute or convalescent COVID-19.

CDR3: CASSTRQGGTEAFF. Here the CDR3 DNA reads TGTGCCAGCAGCACCCGACAGGGGGGTACTGAAGCTTTCTTT. V is TRBV5-4 and J is TRBJ1-1, with TRBD1 identical over 9 bases. This CDR3 has 14 residues. Germline V CDR1 and CDR2: SGHNT, YYREEE (reference sequence). V lost 4 bases and J lost 5; bases outside the gene matches: 6.